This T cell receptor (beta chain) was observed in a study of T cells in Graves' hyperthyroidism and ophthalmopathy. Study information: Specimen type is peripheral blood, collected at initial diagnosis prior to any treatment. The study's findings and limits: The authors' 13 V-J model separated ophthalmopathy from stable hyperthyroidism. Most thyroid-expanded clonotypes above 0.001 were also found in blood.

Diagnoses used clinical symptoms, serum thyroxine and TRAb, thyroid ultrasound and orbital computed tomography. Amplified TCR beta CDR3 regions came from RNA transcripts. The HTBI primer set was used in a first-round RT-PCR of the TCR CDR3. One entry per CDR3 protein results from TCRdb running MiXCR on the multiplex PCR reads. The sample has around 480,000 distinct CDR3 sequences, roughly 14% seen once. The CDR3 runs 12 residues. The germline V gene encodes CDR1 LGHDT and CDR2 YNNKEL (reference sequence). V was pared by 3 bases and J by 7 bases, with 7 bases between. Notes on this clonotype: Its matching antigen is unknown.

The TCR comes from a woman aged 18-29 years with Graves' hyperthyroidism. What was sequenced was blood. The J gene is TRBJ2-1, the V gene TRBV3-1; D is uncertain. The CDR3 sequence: CASSQDGNEQFF. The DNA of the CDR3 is TGTGCCAGCAGCCAGGATGGAAATGAGCAGTTCTTC.